These 3 T cell receptor beta chains were all obtained from the same sample, sequenced in a study of blood T cell repertoires in COVID-19. Clones were read by immunoSEQ multiplex PCR, and TCRdb kept only the in-frame ones, dropping some. The sample contains more than 120,000 clones, approximately 88% of which appear only once. Sequencing was performed on peripheral blood. The receptors come from a human donor in a cohort sampled during active COVID-19.

The V call is TRBV4-2, the J call TRBJ2-2; 12 nucleotides agree with TRBD2. The germline gives CDR1 LGHNA, CDR2 YNFKEQ. J lost 0 bases, V lost 4 bases, and 3 bases had no gene match. CDR3 length equals 17 residues. For the CDR3, the DNA is TGTGCCAGCAGCCCCACTAGCGGGGGGTCGAACACCGGGGAGCTGTTTTTT. Residues: CASSPTSGGSNTGELFF.

This chain uses TRBV2 with TRBJ1-1; TRBD1 is a possible D gene (5 bases). The CDR3 spans 14 residues. Germline V gives CDR1 SNHLY, CDR2 FYNNEI. The V end lost 3 bases, the J end lost 3 bases, and 11 bases lay between the germline ends. CDR3 bases: TGTGCCAGCAGTGATATGCAAGGGGACACTGAAGCTTTCTTT. Protein sequence: CASSDMQGDTEAFF.

The table lists this clone with a count of one. The J gene is TRBJ2-7, the V gene TRBV18; D perhaps matches TRBD1 (5 bases). CDR3 length equals 14 residues. V shed 0 bases and J shed 2 bases, with 8 bases lying between them. In germline, CDR1 is KGHSH, CDR2 LQKENI. The DNA for the CDR3 is TGTGCCAGCTCACCACCAGGGGCGCCCTACGAGCAGTACTTC. Amino acids: CASSPPGAPYEQYF.